A selection of T cell receptor beta chains follows, all from one sample in a study of shared clonotypes between healthy human individuals. Only in-frame clones appear in the TCRdb table, and some are missing; sequencing was by immunoSEQ multiplex PCR. The table lists roughly 1,600,000 clones, roughly 98.5% of them singletons. Input material: naive CD4+ T cells sorted from blood. The receptors originated from a man aged 25-40 years in good health. CDR3s include the opening cysteine and the closing phenylalanine or tryptophan. The D gene is left open where the match is weak.

D gene: -
V gene: TRBV11-2
J gene: TRBJ2-7
CDR3 DNA: TGTGCCAGCTCTCACATAGACGAGCAGTACTTC
CDR3 protein: CASSHIDEQYF

D gene: -
V gene: TRBV10-1
J gene: TRBJ2-2
CDR3 DNA: TGCGCCAGCAGTGAGACTAACCTTTACACCGGGGAGCTGTTTTTT
CDR3 protein: CASSETNLYTGELFF

D gene: -
V gene: TRBV5-1
J gene: TRBJ2-2
CDR3 DNA: TGCGCCAGCAGCTTGGTTCAGGGATTCACCGGGGAGCTGTTTTTT
CDR3 protein: CASSLVQGFTGELFF

D gene: -
V gene: TRBV28
J gene: TRBJ1-5
CDR3 DNA: TGTGCCAGCAGTTTACCGGGTCAGCCCCAGCATTTT
CDR3 protein: CASSLPGQPQHF

D gene: TRBD1
V gene: TRBV7-3
J gene: TRBJ2-5
CDR3 DNA: TGTGCCAGCAGCTTATACGGAGTAGGGACAGGGACCCTTCAAGAGACCCAGTACTTC
CDR3 protein: CASSLYGVGTGTLQETQYF

D gene: TRBD1
V gene: TRBV10-3
J gene: TRBJ2-5
CDR3 DNA: TGTGCCACAGAAGACAGGGGCCAGACCCAGTACTTC
CDR3 protein: CATEDRGQTQYF

D gene: -
V gene: TRBV7-2
J gene: TRBJ2-7
CDR3 DNA: TGTGCCAGCAGCTTACCCTACTTAGAGCAGTACTTC
CDR3 protein: CASSLPYLEQYF

D gene: TRBD1
V gene: TRBV14
J gene: TRBJ1-2
CDR3 DNA: TGTGCCAGCAGCCAAGCGAACAGGGGGCAGGCCTATGGCTACACCTTC
CDR3 protein: CASSQANRGQAYGYTF

D gene: -
V gene: TRBV11-2
J gene: TRBJ1-2
CDR3 DNA: TGTGCCAGCAGCCGAACAGGAAGTCCTAACTATGGCTACACCTTC
CDR3 protein: CASSRTGSPNYGYTF

D gene: -
V gene: TRBV6-6
J gene: TRBJ1-5
CDR3 DNA: TGTGCCAGCAGTTACCAACTTGACAGGCCAAATCAGCCCCAGCATTTT
CDR3 protein: CASSYQLDRPNQPQHF

D gene: TRBD2
V gene: TRBV30
J gene: TRBJ2-1
CDR3 DNA: TGTGCCTGGGAACACTCTAGCGGGATGAACAATGAGCAGTTCTTC
CDR3 protein: CAWEHSSGMNNEQFF

D gene: -
V gene: TRBV19
J gene: TRBJ1-3
CDR3 DNA: TGTGCCAGTAGTATTTTCCGGAGCTCTGGAAACACCATATATTTT
CDR3 protein: CASSIFRSSGNTIYF

D gene: TRBD1
V gene: TRBV27
J gene: TRBJ1-4
CDR3 DNA: TGTGGGGACAGACCTAATGAAAAACTGTTTTTT
CDR3 protein: CGDRPNEKLFF

D gene: -
V gene: TRBV18
J gene: TRBJ2-1
CDR3 DNA: TGTGCCAGCTCATTCCGGTTGGGGGGCACTCCTTCTTACAATGAGCAGTTCTTC
CDR3 protein: CASSFRLGGTPSYNEQFF

D gene: -
V gene: TRBV27
J gene: TRBJ2-5
CDR3 DNA: TGTGCCAGCAGTTCGAGGTGGGATTGGGCGGGACAGCAAGAGACCCAGTACTTC
CDR3 protein: CASSSRWDWAGQQETQYF

D gene: -
V gene: TRBV27
J gene: TRBJ2-1
CDR3 DNA: TGTGCCAGCAGTTTACGTCGATTTAGCTCCTACAATGAGCAGTTCTTC
CDR3 protein: CASSLRRFSSYNEQFF